Listed below are T cell receptor beta chains from one sample, sequenced in a study of somatic mutations in cytotoxic T cells in rheumatoid arthritis. This table comes from immunoSEQ multiplex PCR, and its TCRdb copy is limited to in-frame clones, with some not included. Of roughly 30,000 clones detected, about 81% appear once; the ten largest clones hold just under 8.5%. The sequencing sample was made of CD8+ T cells sorted from blood. The source is an adult with rheumatoid arthritis. The CDR3 runs from the conserved cysteine through the conserved F or W. D genes are given only for firm matches. Clone size is not always given. Where it is, it says once, few, many or a class for expanded clones.

V gene: TRBV6-4
clone size: .
J gene: TRBJ2-2
D gene: .
CDR3 protein: CASSESSGNTGELFF
CDR3 DNA: TGTGCCAGCAGTGAATCGAGCGGAAACACCGGGGAGCTGTTTTTT

V gene: TRBV5-1
clone size: .
J gene: TRBJ1-1
D gene: .
CDR3 protein: CASSLTQNTEAFF
CDR3 DNA: TGCGCCAGCAGTTTGACACAGAACACTGAAGCTTTCTTT

V gene: TRBV13
clone size: .
J gene: TRBJ2-3
D gene: TRBD2
CDR3 protein: CASSLGPTSGGTDTQYF
CDR3 DNA: TGTGCCAGCAGCCTAGGCCCTACTAGCGGGGGCACAGATACGCAGTATTTT

V gene: TRBV4-3
clone size: .
J gene: TRBJ1-1
D gene: .
CDR3 protein: CASSQERAAIEAFF
CDR3 DNA: TGCGCCAGCAGCCAAGAACGCGCAGCCATTGAAGCTTTCTTT

V gene: TRBV27
clone size: .
J gene: TRBJ2-1
D gene: .
CDR3 protein: CASSSPDKVAYNEQFF
CDR3 DNA: TGTGCCAGCAGTAGCCCTGACAAGGTAGCCTACAATGAGCAGTTCTTC

V gene: TRBV15
clone size: .
J gene: TRBJ2-1
D gene: .
CDR3 protein: CATSRPGPAYNEQFF
CDR3 DNA: TGTGCCACCAGCAGGCCGGGACCAGCCTACAATGAGCAGTTCTTC

V gene: TRBV5-6
clone size: .
J gene: TRBJ2-3
D gene: TRBD2
CDR3 protein: CASSVTSGASTDTQYF
CDR3 DNA: TGTGCCAGCAGCGTTACTAGCGGGGCAAGCACAGATACGCAGTATTTT

V gene: TRBV27
clone size: .
J gene: TRBJ2-7
D gene: .
CDR3 protein: CASSSPGPRTYEQYF
CDR3 DNA: TGTGCCAGCAGTTCCCCCGGGCCTCGGACCTACGAGCAGTACTTC

V gene: TRBV27
clone size: few
J gene: TRBJ1-1
D gene: .
CDR3 protein: CASSSRNTEAFF
CDR3 DNA: TGTGCCAGCAGTTCAAGGAACACTGAAGCTTTCTTT

V gene: TRBV7-3
clone size: .
J gene: TRBJ2-7
D gene: TRBD1
CDR3 protein: CASSLTGAGQGDDEQYF
CDR3 DNA: TGTGCCAGCAGCTTAACCGGGGCCGGACAGGGGGATGACGAGCAGTACTTC

V gene: TRBV18
clone size: .
J gene: TRBJ2-1
D gene: .
CDR3 protein: CASSPRDILSSYNEQFF
CDR3 DNA: TGTGCCAGCTCACCGCGGGACATCCTGAGCTCCTACAATGAGCAGTTCTTC

V gene: TRBV19
clone size: .
J gene: TRBJ2-7
D gene: .
CDR3 protein: CASSITGASYEQYF
CDR3 DNA: TGTGCCAGTAGTATAACCGGGGCTTCCTACGAGCAGTACTTC

V gene: TRBV13
clone size: .
J gene: TRBJ2-7
D gene: .
CDR3 protein: CASSVQGKVRYEQYF
CDR3 DNA: TGTGCCAGCAGCGTACAGGGCAAGGTCCGCTACGAGCAGTACTTC

V gene: TRBV6-5
clone size: few
J gene: TRBJ2-3
D gene: TRBD1
CDR3 protein: CASSSGQGAVDTQYF
CDR3 DNA: TGTGCCAGCAGTAGTGGACAGGGGGCTGTAGATACGCAGTATTTT

V gene: TRBV7-3
clone size: .
J gene: TRBJ2-1
D gene: .
CDR3 protein: CASSLTGGLGNEQFF
CDR3 DNA: TGTGCCAGCAGCTTAACGGGGGGGCTCGGCAATGAGCAGTTCTTC

V gene: TRBV7-2
clone size: .
J gene: TRBJ2-1
D gene: .
CDR3 protein: CASSPYLLGGSYNEQFF
CDR3 DNA: TGTGCCAGCAGCCCATACCTTCTCGGCGGATCTTACAATGAGCAGTTCTTC

V gene: TRBV27
clone size: .
J gene: TRBJ2-7
D gene: TRBD2
CDR3 protein: CASSIRTSGSLYEQYF
CDR3 DNA: TGTGCCAGCAGTATCCGGACTAGCGGGTCCCTCTACGAGCAGTACTTC

V gene: TRBV6-5
clone size: .
J gene: TRBJ2-7
D gene: TRBD1
CDR3 protein: CASSPNRGYEQYF
CDR3 DNA: TGTGCCAGCAGTCCCAACAGGGGCTACGAGCAGTACTTC

V gene: TRBV19
clone size: .
J gene: TRBJ1-2
D gene: .
CDR3 protein: CASRLGPYGYTF
CDR3 DNA: TGTGCCAGTAGACTCGGGCCCTATGGCTACACCTTC

V gene: TRBV13
clone size: .
J gene: TRBJ2-7
D gene: .
CDR3 protein: CASSLGRSYEQYF
CDR3 DNA: TGTGCCAGCAGCTTGGGGAGGTCCTACGAGCAGTACTTC

V gene: TRBV15
clone size: .
J gene: TRBJ2-1
D gene: TRBD2
CDR3 protein: CATSRDSRASGRKNEQFF
CDR3 DNA: TGTGCCACCAGCAGAGATAGTAGGGCTAGCGGGAGGAAAAATGAGCAGTTCTTC

V gene: TRBV5-1
clone size: .
J gene: TRBJ1-1
D gene: .
CDR3 protein: CASSLEGSTEAFF
CDR3 DNA: TGCGCCAGCAGCTTGGAGGGAAGTACTGAAGCTTTCTTT

V gene: TRBV7-9
clone size: few
J gene: TRBJ1-5
D gene: .
CDR3 protein: CASSLGPYQPQHF
CDR3 DNA: TGTGCCAGCAGCTTAGGGCCCTATCAGCCCCAGCATTTT

V gene: TRBV27
clone size: once
J gene: TRBJ2-7
D gene: TRBD2
CDR3 protein: CASSSSGALYEQYF
CDR3 DNA: TGTGCCAGCAGTAGTAGCGGGGCCCTCTACGAGCAGTACTTC

V gene: TRBV10-3
clone size: .
J gene: TRBJ2-3
D gene: .
CDR3 protein: CAISPNTDTQYF
CDR3 DNA: TGTGCCATCAGTCCTAACACAGATACGCAGTATTTT

V gene: TRBV10-3
clone size: once
J gene: TRBJ2-3
D gene: TRBD2
CDR3 protein: CAITNLSGGASTDTQYF
CDR3 DNA: TGTGCCATCACTAATTTATCCGGGGGGGCCAGCACAGATACGCAGTATTTT

V gene: TRBV27
clone size: .
J gene: TRBJ2-1
D gene: .
CDR3 protein: CASRYGTYNEQFF
CDR3 DNA: TGTGCCAGCAGGTACGGAACCTACAATGAGCAGTTCTTC

V gene: TRBV4-2
clone size: .
J gene: TRBJ1-1
D gene: TRBD1
CDR3 protein: CASSQVPSTGGENTEAFF
CDR3 DNA: TGTGCCAGCAGCCAAGTCCCCTCGACAGGGGGCGAGAACACTGAAGCTTTCTTT

V gene: TRBV29-1
clone size: .
J gene: TRBJ2-7
D gene: .
CDR3 protein: CSVEVSTDNYEQYF
CDR3 DNA: TGCAGCGTTGAAGTCTCGACAGACAACTACGAGCAGTACTTC

V gene: TRBV11-2
clone size: .
J gene: TRBJ2-7
D gene: .
CDR3 protein: CASAGHSYEQYF
CDR3 DNA: TGTGCCAGCGCCGGGCACTCCTACGAGCAGTACTTC

V gene: TRBV7-9
clone size: .
J gene: TRBJ2-5
D gene: .
CDR3 protein: CASSPGDRGQETQYF
CDR3 DNA: TGTGCCAGCAGCCCGGGCGATAGGGGGCAAGAGACCCAGTACTTC

V gene: TRBV5-6
clone size: .
J gene: TRBJ2-7
D gene: .
CDR3 protein: CASSIGTGTYEQYF
CDR3 DNA: TGTGCCAGCAGCATCGGGACGGGGACCTACGAGCAGTACTTC

V gene: TRBV29-1
clone size: .
J gene: TRBJ1-2
D gene: .
CDR3 protein: CSVEGLAANYGYTF
CDR3 DNA: TGCAGCGTTGAAGGGTTGGCAGCTAACTATGGCTACACCTTC

V gene: TRBV5-1
clone size: .
J gene: TRBJ1-1
D gene: .
CDR3 protein: CASRGDTEAFF
CDR3 DNA: TGCGCCAGCAGAGGGGACACTGAAGCTTTCTTT

V gene: TRBV28
clone size: once
J gene: TRBJ2-7
D gene: .
CDR3 protein: CASSLGDYEQYF
CDR3 DNA: TGTGCCAGCAGTTTGGGGGACTACGAGCAGTACTTC

V gene: TRBV9
clone size: .
J gene: TRBJ2-1
D gene: .
CDR3 protein: CASSVGPVPQWQFF
CDR3 DNA: TGTGCCAGCAGCGTAGGACCAGTCCCTCAATGGCAGTTCTTC

V gene: TRBV19
clone size: .
J gene: TRBJ1-2
D gene: TRBD1
CDR3 protein: CASSTGTGGNYGYTF
CDR3 DNA: TGTGCCAGTAGTACAGGGACAGGGGGGAACTATGGCTACACCTTC

V gene: TRBV7-8
clone size: .
J gene: TRBJ1-2
D gene: .
CDR3 protein: CASSLGPTGLYGYTF
CDR3 DNA: TGTGCCAGCAGCTTAGGGCCGACAGGACTCTATGGCTACACCTTC

V gene: TRBV7-8
clone size: .
J gene: TRBJ2-5
D gene: .
CDR3 protein: CASSSTQKETQYF
CDR3 DNA: TGTGCCAGCAGCTCCACCCAAAAAGAGACCCAGTACTTC

V gene: TRBV28
clone size: once
J gene: TRBJ2-7
D gene: .
CDR3 protein: CASTAYSLYEQYF
CDR3 DNA: TGTGCCAGCACGGCATATTCCCTCTACGAGCAGTACTTC

V gene: TRBV13
clone size: .
J gene: TRBJ2-1
D gene: TRBD2
CDR3 protein: CASSPNRGGQNEQFF
CDR3 DNA: TGTGCCAGCAGCCCGAACCGGGGGGGGCAAAATGAGCAGTTCTTC

V gene: TRBV6-6
clone size: .
J gene: TRBJ1-3
D gene: .
CDR3 protein: CASSYLSGGSGNTIYF
CDR3 DNA: TGTGCCAGCAGTTACCTTTCGGGGGGCTCTGGAAACACCATATATTTT

V gene: TRBV10-3
clone size: .
J gene: TRBJ1-4
D gene: .
CDR3 protein: CAISESSTNEKLFF
CDR3 DNA: TGTGCCATCAGTGAGTCATCAACTAATGAAAAACTGTTTTTT

V gene: TRBV2
clone size: .
J gene: TRBJ1-1
D gene: TRBD1
CDR3 protein: CASSERPRGMETEAFF
CDR3 DNA: TGTGCCAGCAGTGAACGTCCCAGGGGGATGGAGACTGAAGCTTTCTTT

V gene: TRBV29-1
clone size: .
J gene: TRBJ2-7
D gene: .
CDR3 protein: CSVPSDSSYEQYF
CDR3 DNA: TGCAGCGTCCCAAGTGACAGCTCCTACGAGCAGTACTTC

V gene: TRBV5-6
clone size: .
J gene: TRBJ2-3
D gene: .
CDR3 protein: CASSPKADTQYF
CDR3 DNA: TGTGCCAGCAGCCCCAAGGCAGATACGCAGTATTTT

V gene: TRBV4-3
clone size: .
J gene: TRBJ2-2
D gene: TRBD1
CDR3 protein: CASRGQGAGELFF
CDR3 DNA: TGCGCCAGCAGGGGACAGGGGGCCGGGGAGCTGTTTTTT

V gene: TRBV9
clone size: .
J gene: TRBJ2-2
D gene: .
CDR3 protein: CASSVGGLRSTGELFF
CDR3 DNA: TGTGCCAGCAGCGTAGGTGGACTTAGGAGCACCGGGGAGCTGTTTTTT

V gene: TRBV14
clone size: .
J gene: TRBJ2-1
D gene: .
CDR3 protein: CASSQTSYLDEQFF
CDR3 DNA: TGTGCCAGCAGCCAAACTAGTTATTTGGATGAGCAGTTCTTC

V gene: TRBV15
clone size: once
J gene: TRBJ1-5
D gene: TRBD1
CDR3 protein: CATSTDRASNQPQHF
CDR3 DNA: TGTGCCACCAGCACCGACAGGGCGAGCAATCAGCCCCAGCATTTT

V gene: TRBV10-3
clone size: .
J gene: TRBJ2-7
D gene: .
CDR3 protein: CATGGRDEQYF
CDR3 DNA: TGTGCCACCGGAGGCAGGGACGAGCAGTACTTC

V gene: TRBV7-3
clone size: .
J gene: TRBJ2-7
D gene: TRBD2
CDR3 protein: CASSKTGLAGGFSTYEQYF
CDR3 DNA: TGTGCCAGCAGCAAAACGGGACTAGCGGGAGGGTTTAGCACCTACGAGCAGTACTTC

V gene: TRBV21-1
clone size: .
J gene: TRBJ1-4
D gene: .
CDR3 protein: CASSKVGGEKLFF
CDR3 DNA: TGTGCCAGCAGCAAAGTTGGGGGGGAAAAACTGTTTTTT

V gene: TRBV6-4
clone size: .
J gene: TRBJ2-1
D gene: TRBD2
CDR3 protein: CASSPTGTSGDNEQFF
CDR3 DNA: TGTGCCAGCAGCCCAACAGGGACTAGCGGAGACAATGAGCAGTTCTTC

V gene: TRBV7-9
clone size: few
J gene: TRBJ1-3
D gene: TRBD1
CDR3 protein: CASSQDRAGNTIYF
CDR3 DNA: TGTGCCAGCAGCCAGGACAGGGCTGGAAACACCATATATTTT

V gene: TRBV27
clone size: .
J gene: TRBJ2-2
D gene: .
CDR3 protein: CASSFGVGELFF
CDR3 DNA: TGTGCCAGCAGTTTTGGAGTTGGGGAGCTGTTTTTT

V gene: TRBV5-1
clone size: .
J gene: TRBJ1-4
D gene: .
CDR3 protein: CASSLAFKQGAVEKLFF
CDR3 DNA: TGCGCCAGCAGCTTGGCGTTTAAGCAGGGTGCGGTGGAAAAACTGTTTTTT

V gene: TRBV5-4
clone size: .
J gene: TRBJ2-7
D gene: .
CDR3 protein: CASNNRDSYEQYF
CDR3 DNA: TGTGCCAGCAACAACAGGGACTCCTACGAGCAGTACTTC

V gene: TRBV4-1
clone size: .
J gene: TRBJ2-5
D gene: .
CDR3 protein: CASSLLHRAQETQYF
CDR3 DNA: TGCGCCAGCAGCCTTTTACATAGGGCCCAAGAGACCCAGTACTTC

V gene: TRBV5-4
clone size: .
J gene: TRBJ2-3
D gene: .
CDR3 protein: CASSFSGEDTQYF
CDR3 DNA: TGTGCCAGCAGCTTCTCGGGGGAGGATACGCAGTATTTT